One T cell receptor beta chain is described in this entry. No antigen is known for it. No per-base quality is available; no much larger clone lies one base away. TCRbeta CDR3 regions were amplified from genomic DNA by means of the immunoSEQ Assay, a bias-controlled multiplex PCR. The authors' analysis ran thus. Nucleated cell counts per sample were estimated from amplification of reference gene primers within the assay. To quantify the absolute abundance of each unique TCRbeta CDR3 rearrangement, sequence reads were collapsed and filtered. For each sample, productive Simpson clonality was calculated by taking the square root of Simpson's diversity index across productive rearrangements. The clones in this table, taken by TCRdb from immuneACCESS, are in-frame only. Not every clone is retained; where verified, under half of the shortfall comes from an unresolved V gene, and the cause of the rest is unknown. V and J calls and clone size are copied from that table; D and trimming were computed from the DNA. The sample records hundreds of thousands of clones, 80% to 90% of which are singletons. Of the sample, roughly 13% is held by the ten largest clones.

One collaborating source in Seattle enrolled patients while the patients were actively infected and followed the patients over time throughout the course of disease. Each collaborating institution followed its own protocols to collect whole blood in K2EDTA tubes. For TCRbeta analysis, collaborators shipped samples in one of three forms: frozen whole blood, isolated PBMCs, or DNA extracted from either of those sample types. The data stem from a study of blood T cell repertoires in COVID-19 (dated by TCRdb to 2018 to 2021). For context, the study as a whole: Samples from collaborators originated in the United States, Italy and Spain and spanned both the acute and convalescent phases of COVID-19. The repertoires were released in a freely available public database intended as a resource for research on the immune response to SARS-CoV-2. HLA class I and class II types, where available, came from metadata supplied by the sample provider rather than from assay-based typing. The prospective study material was composed of cDNA or gDNA derived from T cells, B-cell-depleted T cells, or PBMCs. Subjects who had been exposed to COVID-19, were actively infected with it, or had recovered from it provided the deeply sampled blood TCRbeta repertoires that made up the dataset. Sample metadata almost always included a de-identified subject ID, COVID-19 status, age in years and sex. The samples were drawn from two sources: the first 160 participants of the ongoing ImmuneRACE study, and over 950 subjects contributed by 6 global collaborators.

General findings and caveats noted by the study authors: How much clinical and demographic metadata was included differed by source and by participant, and the metadata was provided uncurated.

The germline V gene encodes CDR1 SGHTA and CDR2 FQGNSA. Spanning cysteine to phenylalanine, the CDR3 consists of 17 amino acids. Just CDR3 DNA is preserved here, 51 bases in frame from base 1. Clipping removes 5 bases from V and 6 bases from J, with 10 as the unmatched junction base count. This receptor chain uses TRBV7-2 and TRBJ2-7; 16 nucleotides in the junction match TRBD2. Sequencing was performed on peripheral blood. The TCR sequence derives from a woman aged 70 to 79 with COVID-19, enrolled during active disease. This receptor carries the CDR3 CASSPTGTSGGAAEQYF. The DNA reads as follows: TGTGCCAGCAGCCCCACCGGGACTAGCGGGGGGGCAGCCGAGCAGTACTTC.